The present TCR beta chain was sequenced within a study of T cells expressing NK-cell markers. Study results and caveats: NKG2C+ dominant clonotype frequencies in 6 or 7 donors were roughly 1.0-7.5% of CD8+ T cells.

Germline V gene lookup returns CDR1 SGHNT and CDR2 YYREEE (reference sequence). The CDR3 is 15 amino acids. About this clonotype itself: The antigen is unknown.

TCRdb processed the 5' RACE reads again and assigns one entry to each CDR3 protein, with no DNA. The sample holds 400,000 to 500,000 distinct CDR3 sequences. This TCR came from a woman between 18 and 70 years old in good health. V usage is TRBV5-4 and J usage is TRBJ2-3. Sequenced material: blood T cells: a sorted CD56 or NKG2C T cell subset, CD4+ or CD8+ T cells, or bulk PBMC T cells (not recorded which). The CDR3 reads CASSTNYVGTDTQYF.